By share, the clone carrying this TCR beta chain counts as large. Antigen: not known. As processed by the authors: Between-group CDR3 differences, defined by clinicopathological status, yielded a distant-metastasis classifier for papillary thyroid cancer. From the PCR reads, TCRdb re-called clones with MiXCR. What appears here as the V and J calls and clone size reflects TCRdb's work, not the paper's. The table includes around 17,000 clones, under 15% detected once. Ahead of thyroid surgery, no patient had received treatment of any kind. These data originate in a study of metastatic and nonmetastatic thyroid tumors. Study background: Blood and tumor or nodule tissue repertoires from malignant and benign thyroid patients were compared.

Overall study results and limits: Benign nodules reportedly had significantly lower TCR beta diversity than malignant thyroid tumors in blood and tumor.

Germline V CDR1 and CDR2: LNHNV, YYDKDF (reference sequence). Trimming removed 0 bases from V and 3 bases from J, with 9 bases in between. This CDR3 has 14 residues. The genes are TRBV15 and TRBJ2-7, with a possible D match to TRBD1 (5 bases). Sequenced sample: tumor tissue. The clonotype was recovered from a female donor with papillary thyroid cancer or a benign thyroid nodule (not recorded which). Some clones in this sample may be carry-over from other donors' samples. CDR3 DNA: TGTGCCACCAGCAGAGATCCAGGGTTCTACGAGCAGTACTTC. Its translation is CATSRDPGFYEQYF.